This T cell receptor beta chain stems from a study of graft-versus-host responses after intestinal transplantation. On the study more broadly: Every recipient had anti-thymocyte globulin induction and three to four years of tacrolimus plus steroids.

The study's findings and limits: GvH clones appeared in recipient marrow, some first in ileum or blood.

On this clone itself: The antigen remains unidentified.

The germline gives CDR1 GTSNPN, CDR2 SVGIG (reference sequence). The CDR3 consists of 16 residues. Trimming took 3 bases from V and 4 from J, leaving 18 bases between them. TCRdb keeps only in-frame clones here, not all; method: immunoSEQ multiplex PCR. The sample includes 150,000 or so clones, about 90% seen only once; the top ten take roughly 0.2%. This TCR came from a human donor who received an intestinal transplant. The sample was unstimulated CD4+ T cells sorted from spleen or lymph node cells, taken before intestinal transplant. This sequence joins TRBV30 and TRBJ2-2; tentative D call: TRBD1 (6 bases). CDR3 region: CAWRERTVVFTGELFF. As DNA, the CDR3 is TGTGCCTGGAGGGAGAGGACAGTTGTTTTCACCGGGGAGCTGTTTTTT.